This paragraph reports one T cell receptor beta chain. Relapse after autologous stem cell transplantation occurred in every patient, and brentuximab vedotin exposure varied. There are 12 residues in the CDR3. Trimming removed 4 bases at V and 7 bases at J, with 7 bases between. Germline V lookup: CDR1 SEHNR, CDR2 FQNEAQ (reference sequence). The sample originates from a study of PD-1 blockade in classical Hodgkin lymphoma. Repertoires were generated with immunoSEQ multiplex PCR, while TCRdb's copy carries only in-frame clones and drops some. The sample has about 13,000 clones, about 90% seen once. This TCR derives from a human donor with classical Hodgkin lymphoma. This chain links TRBV7-9 with TRBJ1-4; weak D call: TRBD1 (5 bases). The sequencing used peripheral blood mononuclear cells (PBMCs), collected at baseline. This chain's CDR3 is CASSSDSEKLFF. The DNA for the CDR3 is TGTGCCAGCAGCTCCGACAGTGAAAAACTGTTTTTT. The full variable domain, completed using reference TRBV7-9 and TRBJ1-4, is DTGVSQNPRHKITKRGQNVTFRCDPISEHNRLYWYRQTLGQGPEFLTYFQNEAQLEKSRLLSDRFSAERPKGSFSTLEIQRTEQGDSAMYLCASSSDSEKLFFGSGTQLSVL.